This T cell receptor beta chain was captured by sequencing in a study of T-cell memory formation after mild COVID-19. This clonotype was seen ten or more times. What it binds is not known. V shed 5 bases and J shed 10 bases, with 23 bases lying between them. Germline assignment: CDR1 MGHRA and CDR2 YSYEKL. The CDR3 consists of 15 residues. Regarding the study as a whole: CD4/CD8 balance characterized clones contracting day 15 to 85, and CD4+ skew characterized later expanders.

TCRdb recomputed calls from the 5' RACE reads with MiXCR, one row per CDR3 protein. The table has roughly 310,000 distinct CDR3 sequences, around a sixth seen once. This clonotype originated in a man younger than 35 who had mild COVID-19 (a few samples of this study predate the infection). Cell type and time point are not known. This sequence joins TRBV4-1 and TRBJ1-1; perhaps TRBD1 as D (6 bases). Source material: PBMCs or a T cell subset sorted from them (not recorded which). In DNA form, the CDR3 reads TGCGCCAGCAGCATAAACAGGGTCGGGAGACCTGGAGCTTTCTTT. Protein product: CASSINRVGRPGAFF.